The text below deals with one T cell receptor beta chain. The data belong to a study of long-term antiretroviral therapy in people with HIV. Survey-level immunoSEQ v3.0 assays were run. The protocol was immunoSEQ multiplex PCR, while the TCRdb copy is restricted to in-frame clones and leaves out a portion. Of 15,000 to 20,000 clones listed, 60% to 85% were seen once; the top ten hold 15%. There were no participants with HIV treated outside the United States. The sequence came from a man aged 30 to 39 with HIV. The sample consisted of unsorted PBMCs, taken less than 2.2 years before starting antiretroviral therapy.

In DNA, the CDR3 is TGTGCCAGCGGAAAGGGGGAGAACTACAATGAGCAGTTCTTC. Encoded protein: CASGKGENYNEQFF. The J gene is TRBJ2-1, the V gene TRBV6-6; perhaps TRBD1 as D (6 bases). V lost 8 bases, J lost 3 bases, and 14 bases lay in between. Germline V gene data show CDR1 as MNHNY and CDR2 as SVGAGI (reference sequence). The CDR3 consists of 14 residues.